This T cell receptor (beta chain) was retrieved from a study of blood T cell repertoires in COVID-19. Whole-study context: In each case, the material was cDNA or gDNA derived from T cells, B-cell-depleted T cells, or PBMCs.

Germline lookup yields CDR1 MDHEN and CDR2 SYDVKM. The length of the CDR3 is 12 residues. V was shortened by 2 bases and J by 9 bases, with 8 bases between the two germline ends. The authors' processing: Reference gene primer amplification gave nucleated cell count estimates. Only in-frame clones appear in the TCRdb table, and some are missing; sequencing was by immunoSEQ multiplex PCR. The V and J calls and the clone size are those of that table, but D and trimming were determined from the DNA. Of around 100,000 clones in the sample, roughly nine tenths were seen once. This sequence originates from a woman aged 55-69 years with acute or convalescent COVID-19. Input material: peripheral blood. The chain couples TRBV28 to TRBJ2-1, with unresolved D. CDR3 amino acids: CASSLQASEQFF. The CDR3 bases are TGTGCCAGCAGTTTACAAGCGAGTGAGCAGTTCTTC.